The rows below give T cell receptor beta chains drawn from one sample of a study of pediatric ulcerative colitis. Assay: immunoSEQ multiplex PCR; the TCRdb copy retains only in-frame clones and omits some. Among 30,000 to 35,000 clones listed, around 80% were seen once. Sequencing was carried out using gut tissue. Receptor source: a boy between 5 and 17 years old with mild ulcerative colitis. Each CDR3 is given with its conserved first and last residue. The size entry is marked missing in some rows and otherwise reads once, few, many or a size class.

clone size,V gene,J gene,CDR3 protein
few,TRBV2,TRBJ2-7,CASSGTGDFEQYF
NA,TRBV6-5,TRBJ2-3,CASSYDRQGMSDTQYF
NA,TRBV4-1,TRBJ2-1,CASSRSYRVSYNEQFF
NA,TRBV5-1,TRBJ1-3,CASSLAPRDTIYF
NA,TRBV5-1,TRBJ1-2,CASSPFTNYGGYTF
NA,TRBV19,TRBJ1-6,CASSISARYNSPLHF
NA,TRBV30,TRBJ2-3,CAWRFGGTDTQYF
NA,TRBV5-4,TRBJ1-2,CASSQTGQGHGYTF
NA,TRBV30,TRBJ1-5,CAWGLTGGEPQHF
NA,TRBV7-9,TRBJ1-1,CASSLGHLGGNTEAFF
NA,TRBV4-2,TRBJ1-2,CASSQDGGKGYGYTF
NA,TRBV9,TRBJ1-2,CASSVVSNYGYTF
NA,TRBV30,TRBJ1-1,CAWSLGENTEAFF
NA,TRBV5-1,TRBJ2-3,CASSLTKTASTDTQYF
NA,TRBV2,TRBJ1-4,CASSVAFGTGFIGDNEKLFF
once,TRBV2,TRBJ2-1,CASRGVGYNEQFF
NA,TRBV7-2,TRBJ1-2,CASSSSVGARNYGYTF
few,TRBV5-4,TRBJ2-5,CASSLPGLMQTQYF
few,TRBV5-8,TRBJ2-3,CASPRTDTQYF
NA,TRBV4-1,TRBJ2-6,CASSPTGGSGANVLTF
NA,TRBV5-4,TRBJ1-2,CASSLDRAAYGYTF
few,TRBV6-7,TRBJ1-1,CAWTGADTEAFF
medium-sized,TRBV5-8,TRBJ1-4,CASSGTGNEKLFF
NA,TRBV23-1,TRBJ2-2,CASRDRYTGELFF
NA,TRBV5-1,TRBJ2-5,CASRSRDPEETQYF
few,TRBV27,TRBJ2-2,CASSSGANTGELFF
NA,TRBV30,TRBJ2-7,CAQGTGVHEQYF
NA,TRBV30,TRBJ1-1,CARTGINTEAFF
NA,TRBV10-3,TRBJ2-7,CAISLQGYEQYF
few,TRBV5-1,TRBJ1-2,CASSLTGAPRFYGYTF
NA,TRBV7-9,TRBJ2-1,CASSSKREAGGPYNEQFF
NA,TRBV6-4,TRBJ1-2,CASSSDRYGYTF
NA,TRBV29-1,TRBJ2-5,CSVELRETQYF
once,TRBV7-8,TRBJ2-7,CASSPGLAGGEQYF
once,TRBV6-6,TRBJ2-7,CASSYPKYEQYF
NA,TRBV25-1,TRBJ1-4,CASSELGSAGGEKLFF
NA,TRBV5-8,TRBJ2-7,CASSVGRDRSANF
NA,TRBV27,TRBJ2-2,CASSLLGNTGELFF
once,TRBV20-1,TRBJ2-1,CSAGDNEQFF
NA,TRBV11-2,TRBJ1-1,CASSSRLGTEAFF
NA,TRBV5-1,TRBJ2-4,CASSLSGTKNIQYF
NA,TRBV5-6,TRBJ1-1,CASSLRGGWVDAEAFF
NA,TRBV5-8,TRBJ1-4,CASSTWVTNEKLFF
NA,TRBV6-1,TRBJ1-6,CASSATSPLHF
NA,TRBV1,TRBJ2-2,CTSSQDRLAGNTGELFF
few,TRBV11-2,TRBJ1-6,CASSLGPDGSPLHF
NA,TRBV5-6,TRBJ2-3,CASSSSLLDTQYF
NA,TRBV4-1,TRBJ1-2,CASSQGTATNYGYTF
NA,TRBV5-8,TRBJ2-7,CASSLAGTGDYEQYF
NA,TRBV11-3,TRBJ2-1,CASSQPHPGRWVGNEQFF
NA,TRBV6-5,TRBJ2-1,CASSPGPAYNEQFF
NA,TRBV5-8,TRBJ2-7,CASSRQGGEQYF
NA,TRBV9,TRBJ2-3,CASTPRGATDTQYF